Presented here are 22 T cell receptor beta chains from one specimen sequenced in a study of identical twins. TCRdb re-called the 5' RACE reads with MiXCR, one entry per CDR3 protein. This sample yields about 480,000 distinct CDR3 sequences, of which approximately 15% are seen a single time; 0.52% belongs to the top ten. The sample also formed part of further work on yellow fever vaccine responses in identical twins.

The material sequenced was CD4+ T cells sorted from blood. The source is a woman between 18 and 29 years old in good health.

In its sample, this clonotype was seen many times. The chain couples TRBV7-6 to TRBJ2-1; TRBD2 agrees at 12 bases. From germline, CDR1 is SGHVS and CDR2 FNYEAQ. V was clipped by 5 bases and J by 4 bases; unmatched bases: 3. CDR3 length: 15 amino acids. The CDR3, as DNA: TGTGCCAGCAGCCGGACTAGCGGGATTTACAATGAGCAGTTCTTC. This encodes CASSRTSGIYNEQFF.

This clonotype appeared a few times. This rearrangement joins TRBV6-5 to TRBJ2-5; D possibly corresponds to TRBD2 (7 bases). The CDR3 totals 18 residues. Trimming pared 0 bases from V and 5 bases from J, leaving 22 bases between. The germline V gene has CDR1 MNHEY and CDR2 SVGAGI. The CDR3 nucleotides read TGTGCCAGCAGTTACTCGATTCATGAGGGGGGGTTAGGTGAGACCCAGTACTTC. The encoded protein is CASSYSIHEGGLGETQYF.

This clonotype was observed a handful of times. The V and J genes are TRBV4-1 and TRBJ1-4, with D tentatively TRBD1 (5 bases). Deletions cut 5 bases from V and 0 bases from J, with 10 bases between. Germline assignment: CDR1 MGHRA and CDR2 YSYEKL. The CDR3 consists of 15 residues. The CDR3 sequence: CASSNQGATNEKLFF. DNA of the CDR3: TGCGCCAGCAGCAACCAGGGTGCAACTAATGAAAAACTGTTTTTT.

This rearrangement joins TRBV29-1 to TRBJ2-7, with TRBD1 identical over 8 bases. Germline CDR1 SQVTM, CDR2 ANQGSEA. The CDR3 length is 13 residues. Losses at the gene ends were 7 bases for V and 1 base for J; bases not matched to a gene: 6. CDR3 residues: CSGGQGMSYEQYF. In nucleotides, the CDR3 is TGCAGCGGTGGACAGGGTATGTCCTACGAGCAGTACTTC.

The rearrangement uses TRBV20-1 and TRBJ2-5; TRBD1 agrees at 8 bases. The trim removed 4 bases at V and 5 bases at J, leaving 9 bases unmatched. CDR1 is DFQATT, CDR2 SNEGSKA, per germline (reference sequence). This CDR3 has 14 residues. The CDR3 DNA reads TGCAGTGCTACCTCGCAGGGGGCATGGGAGACCCAGTACTTC. As protein: CSATSQGAWETQYF.

In its sample, this clonotype was seen a few times. This rearrangement joins TRBV15 to TRBJ1-1; D is uncertain. V was shortened by 1 base and J by 5 bases, with 8 bases between the two germline ends. Germline V gives CDR1 LNHNV, CDR2 YYDKDF (reference sequence). CDR3 size: 13 residues. CDR3 sequence: CATSRAYETEAFF. In nucleotides, the CDR3 is TGTGCCACCAGCAGAGCGTACGAGACTGAAGCTTTCTTT.

The chain joins TRBV6-4 to TRBJ2-3; D gene ambiguous. V lost 4 bases to trimming and J lost 3 bases, with 35 bases between them. Germline V gene sequence: CDR1 MRHNA, CDR2 SNTAGT. This CDR3 comprises 22 residues. This CDR3 reads CASSVYPRVPTAAFLGTDTQYF. In DNA form, the CDR3 reads TGTGCCAGCAGTGTCTATCCAAGGGTCCCTACCGCGGCTTTTTTGGGGACAGATACGCAGTATTTT.

The rearrangement links TRBV6-1 to TRBJ2-1, with D perhaps matching TRBD2 (6 bases). Trimming removed 5 bases at V and 13 bases at J, with 30 bases between. This CDR3 has 17 amino acids. In germline, CDR1 is MNHNS, CDR2 SASEGT. The CDR3 region has the DNA TGTGCCAGCAGTCCCGAGGCGGGACTGCCTCCTACAATGAGACAGTTCTTC. This encodes CASSPEAGLPPTMRQFF.

In its sample, this clonotype was seen a few times. Here the CDR3 DNA reads TGCAGTGCGACCGGGACTAACTCCTACAATGAGCAGTTCTTC. Residues: CSATGTNSYNEQFF. The rearrangement uses TRBV20-1 and TRBJ2-1, with TRBD2 matching over 7 bases. Per germline, CDR1 DFQATT and CDR2 SNEGSKA (reference sequence). V shed 6 bases, J shed 0 bases, and the junction held 5 bases outside the gene matches. CDR3 length: 14 amino acids.

The J gene is TRBJ2-3, the V gene TRBV20-1; TRBD1 agrees at 7 bases. This CDR3 is 15 amino acids long. Germline CDR1 and CDR2: DFQATT and SNEGSKA (reference sequence). The V segment lost 0 bases and the J segment 2 bases; nucleotides outside the gene matches: 5. For the CDR3, the DNA is TGCAGTGCTAGAGATCGCGACAGGGACACAGATACGCAGTATTTT. It is translated as CSARDRDRDTDTQYF.

This chain joins TRBV29-1 and TRBJ2-7; TRBD2 is a possible D gene (6 bases). Trimming took 4 bases from V and 7 from J, leaving 14 bases between them. The CDR3 length is 12 residues. The germline gives CDR1 SQVTM, CDR2 ANQGSEA. CDR3 coding DNA: TGCAGCGTTGTCCTAGCGATTGGTGAGCAGTACTTC. Its protein is CSVVLAIGEQYF.

The chain has TRBV25-1 and TRBJ2-3, with D possibly matching TRBD1 (6 bases). Trimming removed 3 bases from V and 6 bases from J, with 19 bases in between. Per the germline V gene, CDR1 is MGHDK and CDR2 is SYGVNS. The CDR3 consists of 16 residues. CDR3 amino acids: CASSDTGTPIRDTQYF. The DNA of the CDR3 is TGTGCCAGCAGTGATACCGGGACACCCATAAGGGATACGCAGTATTTT.

The table lists this clonotype with a few counts. This chain joins TRBV5-1 and TRBJ1-1; D gene unclear. CDR1 is SGHRS, CDR2 YFSETQ, per germline. Trimming shortened V by 1 base and J by 3 bases, and 7 bases separated the two germline ends. This CDR3 contains 13 residues. The CDR3 protein is CASSLLSDTEAFF. CDR3 in DNA: TGCGCCAGCAGCTTGCTATCCGACACTGAAGCTTTCTTT.

There are many counts of this clonotype. V and J are TRBV12-3 or TRBV12-4 and TRBJ2-2; 13 bases agree with TRBD2. V trimming: 10 bases; J trimming: 2 bases; junction bases outside the gene matches: 7. The CDR3 contains 16 residues. CDR3 sequence (DNA): TGTGCCACAAAGACTAGCGGGGGGACTAACACCGGGGAGCTGTTTTTT. Translated: CATKTSGGTNTGELFF.

The chain employs TRBV11-2 and TRBJ1-2; D unresolved. This CDR3 spans 14 amino acids. Trimming removed 7 bases from V and 4 bases from J, with 16 bases in between. CDR1 SGHAT and CDR2 FQNNGV come from the germline V gene. CDR3 in DNA: TGTGCCAGCAACCGCCTAGGAGCATCCTATGGCTACACCTTC. It translates to CASNRLGASYGYTF.

CDR3 coding DNA: TGTGCCAGCAGCCAGACGGGACTAGAGTCCCACGGGGCGCAGTATTTT. Translating gives CASSQTGLESHGAQYF. The gene calls are TRBV11-2 and TRBJ2-3, with 8 bases aligning to TRBD2. The CDR3 contains 16 residues. In germline, CDR1 is SGHAT, CDR2 FQNNGV. With V trimmed by 5 bases and J by 10 bases, 17 bases remained unmatched.

The chain combines TRBV19 with TRBJ1-5, with D perhaps TRBD1 (5 bases). The CDR3 has 16 amino acids. Trimming removed 3 bases from V and 2 bases from J, with 14 bases in between. CDR1 and CDR2 from the germline V gene are LNHDA and SQIVND (reference sequence). CDR3: CASSIPSQGGNQPQHF. The DNA of the CDR3 is TGTGCCAGTAGTATCCCCAGCCAGGGTGGCAATCAGCCCCAGCATTTT.

This clonotype was recorded a few times. The chain has TRBV4-3 and TRBJ2-4, with TRBD2 as a possible D gene (6 bases). Germline CDR1 and CDR2: LGHNA and YSLEER. The CDR3 extends over 13 amino acids. V gave up 1 base and J gave up 10 bases, with 11 bases separating them. CDR3 in amino acids: CASSQGDSLIQYF. CDR3 bases: TGCGCCAGCAGCCAAGGGGACTCCCTAATTCAGTACTTC.

This clonotype was detected only a few times. The chain couples TRBV28 to TRBJ2-1; the D is unclear. Trimming pared 5 bases from V and 2 bases from J, leaving 7 bases between. Germline CDR1 and CDR2: MDHEN and SYDVKM. This CDR3 is 13 amino acids long. This CDR3 is CASSAAAYNEQFF. As DNA, the CDR3 is TGTGCCAGCAGTGCGGCGGCCTACAATGAGCAGTTCTTC.

At least ten counts were recorded for this clonotype. The chain carries TRBV4-3 and TRBJ1-3; D unclear. The CDR3 consists of 15 residues. The germline gives CDR1 LGHNA, CDR2 YSLEER. V shed 1 base and J shed 4 bases, with 11 bases lying between them. This CDR3 reads CASSQVGGLGNTIYF. DNA of the CDR3: TGCGCCAGCAGCCAAGTAGGCGGGCTCGGAAACACCATATATTTT.

This clonotype appeared a few times. V is TRBV10-3 and J is TRBJ1-1, with D possibly being TRBD1 (5 bases). Germline V gene data show CDR1 as ENHRY and CDR2 as SYGVKD. V lost 2 bases and J 11 bases, leaving 15 bases between the germline ends. The CDR3 runs to 13 residues. The CDR3 loop reads CAISERDGYSAFF. CDR3 coding DNA: TGTGCCATCAGTGAGAGGGACGGCTACTCTGCTTTCTTT.

This clonotype was counted at least ten times. The chain recombines TRBV5-1 with TRBJ2-3, with D uncertain. Germline loops: CDR1 SGHRS, CDR2 YFSETQ. Trimming took off 1 base at V and 6 bases at J, with 3 bases between the two ends. This CDR3 comprises 11 residues. The CDR3 DNA reads as TGCGCCAGCAGCTTGATGGATACGCAGTATTTT. This codes for CASSLMDTQYF.